Below are 22 T cell receptor beta chains sequenced from a single sample in a study of blood T cell repertoires in COVID-19. The assay was immunoSEQ multiplex PCR, and TCRdb's table has in-frame clones only and misses some. The sample has about 62,000 clones, around 87% seen once. Sequencing was carried out using peripheral blood. The receptors come from a man aged 65-85 years with acute or convalescent COVID-19.

This clone has only one observation. The chain links TRBV27 to TRBJ1-1; D not resolved. V was clipped by 4 bases and J by 3 bases, with 12 bases between them. The germline V gene encodes CDR1 MNHEY and CDR2 SMNVEV (reference sequence). The CDR3 is made up of 14 amino acids. CDR3 nucleotide sequence: TGTGCCAGCAGTTCCGGCGGGAGGGACACTGAAGCTTTCTTT. It translates to CASSSGGRDTEAFF.

This sequence joins TRBV15 and TRBJ2-5; D is uncertain. The ends were cut back, 3 bases at V and 5 bases at J, with 19 bases in the middle. Per germline, CDR1 LNHNV and CDR2 YYDKDF (reference sequence). This CDR3 region has 16 residues. The CDR3 reads CATSSTPKYSAETQYF. CDR3 nucleotides: TGTGCCACCAGCAGCACTCCTAAGTACTCCGCCGAGACCCAGTACTTC.

The rearrangement links TRBV11-2 to TRBJ1-2; unclear D gene. The CDR3 spans 12 residues. V was trimmed by 0 bases and J by 7 bases, leaving 6 bases between them. Germline V gene lookup returns CDR1 SGHAT and CDR2 FQNNGV. In DNA form, the CDR3 reads TGTGCCAGCAGCTTAGAACGGGTTGGCTACACCTTC. This sequence encodes CASSLERVGYTF.

J is TRBJ2-5 and V is TRBV20-1; the D is unclear. Per germline, CDR1 DFQATT and CDR2 SNEGSKA (reference sequence). The CDR3 spans 10 residues. With 7 bases removed from V and 2 bases from J, the gap between germline ends came to 5 bases. This CDR3 is CSGQQETQYF. CDR3 nucleotides: TGCAGTGGACAACAAGAGACCCAGTACTTC.

The genes are TRBV5-6 and TRBJ2-1, with D tentatively TRBD1 (5 bases). The CDR3 totals 13 residues. Germline lookup yields CDR1 SGHDT and CDR2 YYEEEE. Trimming pared 4 bases from V and 8 bases from J, leaving 13 bases between. The CDR3 DNA sequence: TGTGCCAGCAGCCCTCAGGGCCCTCATGAGCAGTTCTTC. Protein sequence: CASSPQGPHEQFF.

The rearrangement links TRBV19 to TRBJ1-3; D possibly corresponds to TRBD1 (6 bases). Germline loops: CDR1 LNHDA, CDR2 SQIVND (reference sequence). CDR3 length: 15 amino acids. Trimming took off 6 bases at V and 2 bases at J, with 14 bases between the two ends. The chain's CDR3 is CASRVGQSPGNTIYF. In DNA, the CDR3 is TGTGCCAGTAGAGTAGGACAGTCTCCTGGAAACACCATATATTTT.

About this clone: At one end, the junction sequence differs from germline, possibly due to a read error. J is TRBJ1-2 and V is TRBV28, with a weak D call TRBD1 (6 bases). The CDR3 length is 15 residues. Germline V gene data show CDR1 as MDHEN and CDR2 as SYDVKM. This chain's CDR3 is CVSSLFAGVSYGYTF. As DNA, the CDR3 is TGTGTCAGCAGTTTATTTGCAGGGGTAAGCTATGGCTACACCTTC.

The V call is TRBV11-1, the J call TRBJ1-4, with TRBD1 matching over 7 bases. The CDR3 loop spans 15 amino acids. Trimming at V came to 3 bases and at J to 8 bases, leaving 9 bases not matched to a gene. The germline gives CDR1 SGHAT, CDR2 FQDESV (reference sequence). This CDR3 is CASSFQGELLEKLFF. The CDR3 DNA reads as TGTGCCAGCAGCTTTCAGGGGGAATTATTGGAAAAACTGTTTTTT.

This rearrangement joins TRBV6-5 to TRBJ1-1; D is perhaps TRBD1 (6 bases). Germline CDR1 and CDR2: MNHEY and SVGAGI. CDR3 length: 15 residues. V lost 10 bases, J lost 4 bases, and 22 bases lay in between. CDR3 DNA: TGTGCCAACCCACGACAGGTTCCATGGGGCACTGAAGCTTTCTTT. The encoded protein is CANPRQVPWGTEAFF.

This clone has just one count. This sequence joins TRBV24-1 and TRBJ2-2; D unclear. This CDR3 region has 14 residues. The germline CDR1 and CDR2 sequences are KGHDR and SFDVKD. V lost 6 bases and J 5 bases, leaving 12 bases between the germline ends. This CDR3 reads CATSSPLKTGELFF. The CDR3 DNA sequence: TGTGCCACCAGTTCCCCCCTAAAGACCGGGGAGCTGTTTTTT.

The chain has TRBV19 and TRBJ1-5, with D unresolved. The germline V gene encodes CDR1 LNHDA and CDR2 SQIVND (reference sequence). The CDR3 covers 13 residues. V dropped 5 bases and J dropped 4 bases, with 9 bases sitting between them. The DNA for the CDR3 is TGTGCCAGTAGTGAGAGGGTGAATCAGCCCCAGCATTTT. Protein product: CASSERVNQPQHF.

This clone was seen just once. This chain joins TRBV5-1 and TRBJ2-1; D uncertain. Germline CDR1 is SGHRS and CDR2 is YFSETQ. Trimming cost V 0 bases and J 8 bases, with 12 bases left between them. This CDR3 is 14 amino acids long. The chain's CDR3 is CASSLGSLSHEQFF. The CDR3 DNA reads as TGCGCCAGCAGCTTGGGATCCCTAAGCCATGAGCAGTTCTTC.

The rearrangement joins TRBV6-5 to TRBJ1-2, with 7 bases fitting TRBD1. CDR3 length: 13 residues. Losses at the gene ends were 10 bases for V and 7 bases for J; bases not matched to a gene: 12. Germline lookup yields CDR1 MNHEY and CDR2 SVGAGI. CDR3 loop: CAISPEGARGYTF. The CDR3 DNA sequence: TGTGCCATCTCCCCCGAGGGGGCCCGTGGCTACACCTTC.

The chain is built from TRBV7-8 and TRBJ2-3; 9 bases line up with TRBD1. This CDR3 spans 16 amino acids. Germline CDR1 SGHVS, CDR2 FQNEAQ. Unmatched junction bases numbered 9, after V lost 2 bases and J lost 6 bases. For the CDR3, the DNA is TGTGCCAGCAGCTTAACCACTACAGGGGGCCCGGATACGCAGTATTTT. Translating it yields CASSLTTTGGPDTQYF.

J is TRBJ2-5 and V is TRBV14; the match to TRBD2 covers 7 bases. V shed 4 bases, J shed 3 bases, and the junction held 11 bases outside the gene matches. The germline CDR1 and CDR2 sequences are SGHDN and FVKESK. The CDR3 spans 16 residues. CDR3 sequence (DNA): TGTGCCAGCAGCCTCTACACTAGCGAACAAGAAGAGACCCAGTACTTC. Translated, it gives CASSLYTSEQEETQYF.

The chain combines TRBV18 with TRBJ2-5; 8 bases are a match to TRBD2. CDR1 KGHSH and CDR2 LQKENI come from the germline V gene. V lost 5 bases to trimming and J lost 2 bases; unmatched junction nucleotides: 7. This CDR3 has 15 amino acids. This CDR3 is CASSGFGGGQETQYF. For the CDR3, the DNA is TGTGCCAGCTCAGGATTTGGCGGGGGGCAAGAGACCCAGTACTTC.

The chain uses TRBV15 and TRBJ2-3; TRBD2 matches 16 bases. The CDR3 covers 16 residues. V lost 4 bases, J lost 5 bases, and 3 bases stayed unmatched. Germline V lookup: CDR1 LNHNV, CDR2 YYDKDF (reference sequence). CDR3 amino acids: CATSTGLAGGQDTQYF. DNA of the CDR3: TGTGCCACCAGCACGGGACTAGCGGGGGGGCAAGATACGCAGTATTTT.

The V and J genes are TRBV28 and TRBJ1-2, with D perhaps matching TRBD1 (5 bases). Germline V lookup: CDR1 MDHEN, CDR2 SYDVKM. The CDR3 extends over 14 amino acids. Trimming cost V 5 bases and J 3 bases, with 13 bases left between them. CDR3 sequence (DNA): TGTGCCAGCAGTCTTTACCAGGGTGACTATGGCTACACCTTC. It yields the protein CASSLYQGDYGYTF.

This chain joins TRBV19 and TRBJ1-2; D not resolved. Germline assignment: CDR1 LNHDA and CDR2 SQIVND (reference sequence). The CDR3 runs to 14 residues. The V gene lost 1 base and the J gene lost 1 base, with 7 bases spanning the gap. CDR3: CASSIGGYNYGYTF. CDR3 sequence (DNA): TGTGCCAGTAGTATAGGCGGCTATAACTATGGCTACACCTTC.

The gene calls are TRBV29-1 and TRBJ2-5; D may be TRBD2 (7 bases). The CDR3 covers 13 residues. Germline V gene lookup returns CDR1 SQVTM and CDR2 ANQGSEA. The V and J ends lost 5 bases and 4 bases respectively, with 14 bases between them. The CDR3 region is CSVFRGGRETQYF. CDR3 DNA sequence: TGCAGCGTTTTCAGGGGAGGGAGAGAGACCCAGTACTTC.

The chain combines TRBV24-1 with TRBJ1-5; 7 nucleotides align to TRBD1. The V gene end was trimmed by 5 bases and the J gene end by 5 bases; junction bases not matched to a gene: 5. In germline, CDR1 is KGHDR, CDR2 SFDVKD. CDR3 length: 14 residues. CDR3 protein: CATSGTGADQPQHF. CDR3 in DNA: TGTGCCACCAGTGGGACAGGTGCCGATCAGCCCCAGCATTTT.

This sequence joins TRBV12-3 or TRBV12-4 and TRBJ2-1, with D perhaps matching TRBD1 (6 bases). The CDR3 extends over 13 amino acids. V was cut by 6 bases and J by 7 bases, with 13 bases left in between. The CDR3 nucleotides are TGTGCCAGCAGCACAGGCAGGGGTAATGAGCAGTTCTTC. As protein: CASSTGRGNEQFF.